This T cell receptor (beta chain) was recovered during a study of blood T cell repertoires in COVID-19. Study-wide context: Material from acute and convalescent COVID-19 was sourced from the United States, Italy and Spain.

This CDR3 comprises 16 residues. Trimming cost V 2 bases and J 1 base; bases outside gene matches: 6. Per the germline V gene, CDR1 is SGHRS and CDR2 is YFSETQ. Authors' processing steps: It was from reference gene primer amplification that nucleated cell counts were estimated. The assay was immunoSEQ multiplex PCR, and TCRdb's table has in-frame clones only and misses some. The DNA was the basis for D and trimming; V, J and clone size are from that table. The data show about 59,000 clones, roughly 91% seen once. The specimen sequenced was peripheral blood. This clonotype originated in a human donor in a cohort sampled during active COVID-19. V is TRBV5-1 and J is TRBJ2-1, with 7 bases that match TRBD2. In DNA, the CDR3 is TGCGCCAGCAGCTTTGCCCTAGCGGCTTCCTACAATGAGCAGTTCTTC. Its protein is CASSFALAASYNEQFF.